This T cell receptor beta chain appears in the sequencing data of a study of vaccination and CD4 T cells after COVID-19. In the study overall: Convalescent participants consisted of six males and four females, two being Hispanic. Median time from COVID diagnosis to post-COVID sampling was 101 days (35 to 161).

CDR1 and CDR2 from the germline V gene are SEHNR and FQNEAQ (reference sequence). The CDR3 runs 14 residues. The junction had 3 bases not matched to a gene; V was cut back by 5 bases and J by 1 base. TCRdb used MiXCR to reprocess the PCR reads, holding one entry per CDR3 protein. The sample carries about 28,000 distinct CDR3 sequences, 50% recorded once. Documented time point: late sampling 161 to 241 days after vaccination in three convalescent patients. The specimen comprised CD4+ T cells from blood, sampled about 7 months after SARS-CoV-2 vaccination. The rearrangement links TRBV7-9 to TRBJ2-5; 8 bases fit TRBD1. The receptor was isolated from a human donor who had recovered from COVID-19. The CDR3 nucleotides are TGTGCCAGCAGCCCACAGGGGGTCCAAGAGACCCAGTACTTC. It encodes CASSPQGVQETQYF.